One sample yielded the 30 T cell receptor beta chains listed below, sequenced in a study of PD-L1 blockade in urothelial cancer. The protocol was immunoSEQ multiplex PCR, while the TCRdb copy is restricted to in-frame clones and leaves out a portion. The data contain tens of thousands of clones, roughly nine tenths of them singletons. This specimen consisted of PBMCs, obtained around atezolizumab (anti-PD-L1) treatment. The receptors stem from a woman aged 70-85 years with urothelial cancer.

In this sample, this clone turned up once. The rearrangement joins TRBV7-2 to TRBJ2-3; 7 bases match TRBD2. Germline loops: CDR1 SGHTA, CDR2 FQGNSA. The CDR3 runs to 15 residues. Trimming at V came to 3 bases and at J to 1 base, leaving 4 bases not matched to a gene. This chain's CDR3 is CASSFLAVRTDTQYF. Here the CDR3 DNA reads TGTGCCAGCAGCTTCCTAGCGGTGCGCACAGATACGCAGTATTTT.

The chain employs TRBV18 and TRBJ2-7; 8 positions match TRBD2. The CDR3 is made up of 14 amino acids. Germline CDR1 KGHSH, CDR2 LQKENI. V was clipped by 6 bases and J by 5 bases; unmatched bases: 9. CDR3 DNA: TGTGCCAGCTCGCCGGGGGGGCAAACCAACGAGCAGTACTTC. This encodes CASSPGGQTNEQYF.

The CDR3 bases are TGTGCCAGCACCTCGTTACAGATCTACGAGCAGTACTTC. Protein product: CASTSLQIYEQYF. This chain connects TRBV2 to TRBJ2-7; D is uncertain. V lost 7 bases and J lost 3, with 13 bases in between. Germline V CDR1 and CDR2: SNHLY, FYNNEI. CDR3 length: 13 residues.

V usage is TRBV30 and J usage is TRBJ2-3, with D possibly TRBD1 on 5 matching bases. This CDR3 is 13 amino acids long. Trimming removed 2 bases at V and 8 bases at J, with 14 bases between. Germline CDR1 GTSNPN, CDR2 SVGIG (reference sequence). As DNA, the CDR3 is TGTGCCTGGAGTCGGTCCAGGGTAACTACGCAGTATTTT. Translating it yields CAWSRSRVTTQYF.

CDR3 residues: CASSPHQAGFSGNTIYF. CDR3 in DNA: TGTGCCAGCAGCCCACACCAGGCAGGGTTCTCTGGAAACACCATATATTTT. The chain recombines TRBV7-2 with TRBJ1-3; D may be TRBD1 (5 bases). This CDR3 comprises 17 residues. The germline V gene encodes CDR1 SGHTA and CDR2 FQGNSA. V was clipped by 5 bases and J by 0 bases, with 17 bases between them. The full variable domain, rest sourced from reference TRBV7-2 and TRBJ1-3, is GAGVSQSPSNKVTEKGKDVELRCDPISGHTALYWYRQSLGQGLEFLIYFQGNSAPDKSGLPSDRFSAERTGGSVSTLTIQRTQQEDSAVYLCASSPHQAGFSGNTIYFGEGSWLTVV.

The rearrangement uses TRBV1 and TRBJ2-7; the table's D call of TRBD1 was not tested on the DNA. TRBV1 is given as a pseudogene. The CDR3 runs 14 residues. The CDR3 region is CTSSHGTDSYEQYF. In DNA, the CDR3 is TGCACCAGCAGCCACGGGACAGACTCCTACGAGCAGTACTTC.

Here the CDR3 DNA reads TGTGCCAGCAGCTTAGAGGGACTAGCGGGGGGGGCACGTTACTTC. As protein: CASSLEGLAGGARYF. V and J are TRBV11-2 and TRBJ2-5, with 16 bases lining up with TRBD2. The V segment lost 0 bases and the J segment 14 bases; nucleotides outside the gene matches: 6. The germline gives CDR1 SGHAT, CDR2 FQNNGV. The CDR3 extends over 15 amino acids.

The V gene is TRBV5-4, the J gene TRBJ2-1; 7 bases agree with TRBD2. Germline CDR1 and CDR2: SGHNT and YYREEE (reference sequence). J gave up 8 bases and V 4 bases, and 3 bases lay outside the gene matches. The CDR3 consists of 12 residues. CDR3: CASSGLVDEQFF. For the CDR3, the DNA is TGTGCCAGCAGCGGACTAGTGGATGAGCAGTTCTTC. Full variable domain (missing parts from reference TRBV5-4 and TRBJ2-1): ETGVTQSPTHLIKTRGQQVTLRCSSQSGHNTVSWYQQALGQGPQFIFQYYREEENGRGNFPPRFSGLQFPNYSSELNVNALELDDSALYLCASSGLVDEQFFGPGTRLTVL.

The CDR3 DNA is TGCGCCAGCAGCCAAGTCCACGGAGCTCCCTACGAGCAGTACTTC. This encodes CASSQVHGAPYEQYF. The genes are TRBV4-1 and TRBJ2-7; D is uncertain. Trimming took off 1 base at V and 2 bases at J, with 12 bases between the two ends. The CDR3 is 15 residues long. Looked up from germline, CDR1 is MGHRA and CDR2 is YSYEKL.

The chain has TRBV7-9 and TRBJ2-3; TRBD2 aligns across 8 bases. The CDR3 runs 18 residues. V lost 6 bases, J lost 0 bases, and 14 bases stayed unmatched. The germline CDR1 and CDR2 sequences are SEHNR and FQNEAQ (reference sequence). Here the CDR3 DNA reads TGTGCCAGCAGAAAATACCCGGGGGGGCCCCTTAGCACAGATACGCAGTATTTT. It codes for CASRKYPGGPLSTDTQYF.

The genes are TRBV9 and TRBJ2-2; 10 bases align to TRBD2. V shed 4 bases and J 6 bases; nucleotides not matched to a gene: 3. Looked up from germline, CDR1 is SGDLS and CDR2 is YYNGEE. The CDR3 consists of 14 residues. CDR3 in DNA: TGTGCCAGCAGCATAAGCGGGGGGGCCGGGGAGCTGTTTTTT. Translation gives CASSISGGAGELFF.

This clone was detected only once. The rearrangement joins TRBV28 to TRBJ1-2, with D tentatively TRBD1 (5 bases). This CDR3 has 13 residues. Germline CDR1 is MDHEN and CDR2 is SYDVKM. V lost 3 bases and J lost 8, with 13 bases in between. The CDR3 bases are TGTGCCAGCAGTTTTCGGCAGGGTTACGGCTACACCTTC. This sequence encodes CASSFRQGYGYTF.

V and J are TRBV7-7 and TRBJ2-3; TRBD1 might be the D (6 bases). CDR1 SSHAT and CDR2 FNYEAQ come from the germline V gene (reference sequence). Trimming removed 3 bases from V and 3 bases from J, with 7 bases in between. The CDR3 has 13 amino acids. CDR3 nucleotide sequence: TGTGCCAGCAGCTTCACAGGGACAGATACGCAGTATTTT. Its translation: CASSFTGTDTQYF.

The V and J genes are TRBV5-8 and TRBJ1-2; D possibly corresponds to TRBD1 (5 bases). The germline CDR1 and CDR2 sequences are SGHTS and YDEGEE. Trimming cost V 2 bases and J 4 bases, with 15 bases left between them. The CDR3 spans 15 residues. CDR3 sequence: CASSLVARRGYGYTF. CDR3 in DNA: TGTGCCAGCAGCTTAGTCGCCAGGAGGGGCTATGGCTACACCTTC.

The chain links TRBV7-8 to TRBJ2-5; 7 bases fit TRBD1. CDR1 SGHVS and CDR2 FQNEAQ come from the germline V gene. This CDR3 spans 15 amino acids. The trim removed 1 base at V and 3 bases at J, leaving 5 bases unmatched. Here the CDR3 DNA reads TGTGCCAGCAGCTTAGTGTCCGGGACAGAAGAGACCCAGTACTTC. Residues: CASSLVSGTEETQYF.

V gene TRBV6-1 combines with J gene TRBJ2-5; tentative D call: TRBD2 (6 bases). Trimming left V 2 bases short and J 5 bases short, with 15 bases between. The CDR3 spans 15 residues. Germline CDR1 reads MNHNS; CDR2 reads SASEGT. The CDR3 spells CASSELGGGGETQYF. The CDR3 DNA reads TGTGCCAGCAGTGAATTGGGGGGTGGAGGGGAGACCCAGTACTTC.

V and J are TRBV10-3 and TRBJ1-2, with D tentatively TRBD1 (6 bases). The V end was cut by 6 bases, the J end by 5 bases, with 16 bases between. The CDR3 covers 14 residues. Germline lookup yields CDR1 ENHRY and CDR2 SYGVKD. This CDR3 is CAISPEGGAYGYTF. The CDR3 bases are TGTGCCATCAGCCCTGAGGGGGGGGCGTATGGCTACACCTTC.

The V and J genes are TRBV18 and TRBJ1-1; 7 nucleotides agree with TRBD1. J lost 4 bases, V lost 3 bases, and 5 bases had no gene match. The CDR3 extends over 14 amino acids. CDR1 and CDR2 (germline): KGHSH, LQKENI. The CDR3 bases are TGTGCCAGCTCACCTCCGGACAGGCCCACTGAAGCTTTCTTT. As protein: CASSPPDRPTEAFF.

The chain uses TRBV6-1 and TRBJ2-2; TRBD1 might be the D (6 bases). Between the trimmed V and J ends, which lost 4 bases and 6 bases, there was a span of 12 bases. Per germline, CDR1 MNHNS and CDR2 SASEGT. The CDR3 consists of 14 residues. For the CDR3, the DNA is TGTGCCAGCAGTGTCCAGGGGAGATCCGGGGAGCTGTTTTTT. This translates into CASSVQGRSGELFF.

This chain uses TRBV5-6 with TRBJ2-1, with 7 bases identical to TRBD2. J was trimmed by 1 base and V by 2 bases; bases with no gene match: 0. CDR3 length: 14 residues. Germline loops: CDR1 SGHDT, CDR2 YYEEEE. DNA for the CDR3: TGTGCCAGCAGCTTAGCGGGATCCTACAATGAGCAGTTCTTC. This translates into CASSLAGSYNEQFF.

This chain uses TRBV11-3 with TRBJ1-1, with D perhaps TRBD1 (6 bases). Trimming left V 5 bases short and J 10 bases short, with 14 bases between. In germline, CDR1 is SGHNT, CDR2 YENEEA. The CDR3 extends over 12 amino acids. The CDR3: CASSQTGGGAFF. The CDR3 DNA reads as TGTGCCAGCAGCCAGACAGGTGGGGGAGCTTTCTTT.

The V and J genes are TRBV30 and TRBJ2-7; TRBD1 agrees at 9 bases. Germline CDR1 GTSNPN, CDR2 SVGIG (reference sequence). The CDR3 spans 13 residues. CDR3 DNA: TGTGCTGCGACCGGGACAGGGTACCACGAGCAGTACTTC. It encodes CAATGTGYHEQYF.

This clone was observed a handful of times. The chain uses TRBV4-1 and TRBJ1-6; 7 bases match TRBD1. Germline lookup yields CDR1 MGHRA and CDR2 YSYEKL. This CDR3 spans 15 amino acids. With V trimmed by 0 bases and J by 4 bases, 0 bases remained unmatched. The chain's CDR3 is CASSQETGYNSPLHF. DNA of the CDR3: TGCGCCAGCAGCCAAGAGACAGGGTATAATTCACCCCTCCACTTT.

DNA of the CDR3: TGTGCCAGCAGCAGTATAGCGGGGGGGCACGAGACCCAGTACTTC. This codes for CASSSIAGGHETQYF. The chain employs TRBV7-9 and TRBJ2-5, with TRBD2 identical over 11 bases. Germline V gene lookup returns CDR1 SEHNR and CDR2 FQNEAQ (reference sequence). V dropped 5 bases and J dropped 5; count of bases not matched to a gene: 7. The CDR3 has 15 amino acids.

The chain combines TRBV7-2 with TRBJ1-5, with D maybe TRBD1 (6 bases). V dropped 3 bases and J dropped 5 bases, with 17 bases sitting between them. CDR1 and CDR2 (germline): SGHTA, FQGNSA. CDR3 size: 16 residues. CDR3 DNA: TGTGCCAGCAGCTTCAGTCCCGGGACATCCCATCAGCCCCAGCATTTT. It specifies CASSFSPGTSHQPQHF.

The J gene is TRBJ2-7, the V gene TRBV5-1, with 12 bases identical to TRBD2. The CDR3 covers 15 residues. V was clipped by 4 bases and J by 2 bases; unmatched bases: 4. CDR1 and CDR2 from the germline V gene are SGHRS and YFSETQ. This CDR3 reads CASSPGLAGTYEQYF. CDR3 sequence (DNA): TGCGCCAGCAGCCCGGGACTAGCGGGTACCTACGAGCAGTACTTC. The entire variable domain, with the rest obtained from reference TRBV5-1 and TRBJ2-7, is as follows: KAGVTQTPRYLIKTRGQQVTLSCSPISGHRSVSWYQQTPGQGLQFLFEYFSETQRNKGNFPGRFSGRQFSNSRSEMNVSTLELGDSALYLCASSPGLAGTYEQYFGPGTRLTVT.

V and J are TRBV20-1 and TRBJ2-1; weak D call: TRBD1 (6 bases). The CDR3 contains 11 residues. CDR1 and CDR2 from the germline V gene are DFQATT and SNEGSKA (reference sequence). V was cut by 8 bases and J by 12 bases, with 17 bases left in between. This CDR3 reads CSHRDTRRQFF. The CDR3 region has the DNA TGCAGTCACCGGGACACAAGGAGGCAGTTCTTC.

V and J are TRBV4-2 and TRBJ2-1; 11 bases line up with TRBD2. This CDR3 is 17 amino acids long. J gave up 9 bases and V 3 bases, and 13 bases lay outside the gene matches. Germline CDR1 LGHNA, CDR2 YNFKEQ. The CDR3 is CASSQRTSGGFRSEQFF. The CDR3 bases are TGTGCCAGCAGCCAGAGAACTAGCGGGGGATTTAGGAGTGAGCAGTTCTTC.

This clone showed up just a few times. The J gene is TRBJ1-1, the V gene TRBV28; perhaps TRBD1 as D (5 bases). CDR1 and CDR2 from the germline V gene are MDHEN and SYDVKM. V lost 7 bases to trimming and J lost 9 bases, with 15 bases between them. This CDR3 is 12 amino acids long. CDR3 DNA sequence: TGTGCCAGCACCCCCCCAAGGGGAAAAGCTTTCTTT. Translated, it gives CASTPPRGKAFF.

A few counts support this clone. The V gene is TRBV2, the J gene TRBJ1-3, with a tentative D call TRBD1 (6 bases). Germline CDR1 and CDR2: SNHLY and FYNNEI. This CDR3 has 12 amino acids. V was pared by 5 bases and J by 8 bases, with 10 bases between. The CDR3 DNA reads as TGTGCCAGCAGTCTACAGGGTGACACCATATATTTT. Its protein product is CASSLQGDTIYF.